These 21 T cell receptor beta chains originate from one sample sequenced in a study of blood T cell repertoires in COVID-19. Profiled with immunoSEQ multiplex PCR; TCRdb holds only in-frame clones, not every one. The repertoire has about 210,000 clones, roughly 82% of them found once; the top ten carry 2% to 2.5%. Sequencing was carried out using peripheral blood. Receptors were obtained from a middle-aged man who had recovered from COVID-19.

Comments on this clone: The sample has other DNA sequences that encode this CDR3 too. The rearrangement links TRBV30 to TRBJ1-1; D ambiguous. CDR1 GTSNPN and CDR2 SVGIG come from the germline V gene (reference sequence). The CDR3 runs to 13 residues. Trimming took 0 bases from V and 4 from J, leaving 9 bases between them. The CDR3 spells CAWSVRTGTEAFF. The CDR3, as DNA: TGTGCCTGGAGTGTACGTACGGGCACTGAAGCTTTCTTT.

The chain is built from TRBV19 and TRBJ2-2; TRBD1 agrees at 7 bases. The CDR3 is 14 residues long. With 10 bases clipped from V and 2 bases from J, the junction kept 7 bases outside the gene matches. Looked up from germline, CDR1 is LNHDA and CDR2 is SQIVND (reference sequence). CDR3 region: CATARDSNTGELFF. The CDR3 coding sequence is TGTGCCACCGCCCGGGACAGTAACACCGGGGAGCTGTTTTTT.

The chain recombines TRBV6-4 with TRBJ2-1; 8 bases agree with TRBD2. The J segment lost 7 bases and the V segment lost 5 bases, leaving 7 bases of the junction unmatched. The germline gives CDR1 MRHNA, CDR2 SNTAGT. CDR3 length: 14 residues. The DNA for the CDR3 is TGTGCCAGCAGTCCCGGGAGGGTTAGGAATGAGCAGTTCTTC. This translates into CASSPGRVRNEQFF.

V is TRBV7-2 and J is TRBJ2-4; D remains ambiguous. The CDR3 loop spans 14 amino acids. Trimming left V 6 bases short and J 6 bases short, with 15 bases between. Germline CDR1 is SGHTA and CDR2 is FQGNSA. CDR3 loop: CASSPPSSVNIQYF. The CDR3 bases are TGTGCCAGCAGTCCCCCGTCCTCTGTAAACATTCAGTACTTC.

This chain joins TRBV10-2 and TRBJ1-1; 7 bases match TRBD1. CDR3 size: 13 residues. Germline CDR1 WSHSY, CDR2 SAAADI. Trimming removed 3 bases from V and 5 bases from J; junction bases left unmatched: 3. The CDR3 loop is CASSDRGKTEAFF. The CDR3 nucleotides are TGCGCCAGCAGTGACAGGGGGAAAACTGAAGCTTTCTTT.

The rearrangement joins TRBV5-1 to TRBJ1-2, with TRBD1 matching over 7 bases. Germline CDR1 and CDR2: SGHRS and YFSETQ. After removal of 4 bases from V and 0 bases from J, the junction contained 3 bases not matched to a gene. This CDR3 is 14 amino acids long. CDR3 amino acids: CASSRDSPNYGYTF. DNA for the CDR3: TGCGCCAGCAGCCGGGACAGCCCTAACTATGGCTACACCTTC.

The chain combines TRBV5-1 with TRBJ2-3; D is unclear. Germline V gives CDR1 SGHRS, CDR2 YFSETQ. The CDR3 has 13 amino acids. Between the trimmed V and J ends, which lost 7 bases and 0 bases, there was a span of 9 bases. In DNA form, the CDR3 reads TGCGCCAGCTTCCTTAGTAGCACAGATACGCAGTATTTT. The encoded protein is CASFLSSTDTQYF.

The sample holds one count of this clone. V and J are TRBV4-3 and TRBJ1-1; 10 bases match TRBD1. Germline CDR1 is LGHNA and CDR2 is YSLEER. The CDR3 runs 17 residues. After removal of 0 bases from V and 4 bases from J, the junction contained 8 bases not matched to a gene. The CDR3 nucleotides read TGCGCCAGCAGCCAAGAGGGGGACAGGGGCGCGGGCACTGAAGCTTTCTTT. This gives the protein CASSQEGDRGAGTEAFF.

This rearrangement joins TRBV29-1 to TRBJ2-7, with 9 bases that match TRBD1. This CDR3 is built from 13 residues. V was clipped by 2 bases and J by 3 bases; unmatched bases: 2. Germline CDR1 reads SQVTM; CDR2 reads ANQGSEA. The CDR3 is CSVETTGGYEQYF. CDR3 nucleotides: TGCAGCGTTGAAACGACAGGGGGCTACGAGCAGTACTTC.

The J gene is TRBJ1-1, the V gene TRBV7-8; D uncertain. From germline, CDR1 is SGHVS and CDR2 FQNEAQ. V dropped 7 bases and J dropped 5 bases, with 8 bases sitting between them. This CDR3 has 11 amino acids. The DNA of the CDR3 is TGTGCCAGCACCCGCCAAACTGAAGCTTTCTTT. It yields the protein CASTRQTEAFF.

This clone showed up just a few times. This chain connects TRBV18 to TRBJ1-2; the D is unclear. The ends were cut back, 0 bases at V and 4 bases at J, with 12 bases in the middle. This CDR3 contains 15 residues. The germline CDR1 and CDR2 sequences are KGHSH and LQKENI. As DNA, the CDR3 is TGTGCCAGCTCACCACCAGGTGAGGGCATCTATGGCTACACCTTC. Protein sequence: CASSPPGEGIYGYTF.

V gene TRBV11-2 combines with J gene TRBJ2-6, with 9 bases that match TRBD1. The trim removed 3 bases at V and 12 bases at J, leaving 6 bases unmatched. Germline CDR1 is SGHAT and CDR2 is FQNNGV. This CDR3 contains 14 residues. CDR3 nucleotide sequence: TGTGCCAGCAGCTTCCGGGGACAGGGTTCCGTCCTGACTTTC. Its protein product is CASSFRGQGSVLTF.

The J gene is TRBJ2-5, the V gene TRBV7-9, with 7 positions matching TRBD1. The CDR3 is 15 amino acids. The germline V gene encodes CDR1 SEHNR and CDR2 FQNEAQ (reference sequence). V trimming: 5 bases; J trimming: 1 base; junction bases outside the gene matches: 7. As DNA, the CDR3 is TGTGCCAGCAGCCCCTGGACAGGCGGCCAAGAGACCCAGTACTTC. Amino acid sequence: CASSPWTGGQETQYF.

V and J are TRBV4-3 and TRBJ2-5; D gene uncertain. Germline V gene lookup returns CDR1 LGHNA and CDR2 YSLEER. V lost 0 bases and J lost 2, with 7 bases in between. There are 14 residues in the CDR3. This CDR3 reads CASSQDSRQETQYF. CDR3 nucleotide sequence: TGCGCCAGCAGCCAAGATTCCAGGCAAGAGACCCAGTACTTC.

This sequence joins TRBV14 and TRBJ1-4; 7 bases fit TRBD1. The CDR3 runs 16 residues. Germline loops: CDR1 SGHDN, CDR2 FVKESK. Trimming at V came to 0 bases and at J to 7 bases, leaving 8 bases not matched to a gene. In nucleotides, the CDR3 is TGTGCCAGCAGCCAAGACCTCAGGACAGGAGCTGAAAAACTGTTTTTT. It translates to CASSQDLRTGAEKLFF.

V is TRBV27 and J is TRBJ1-1, with D unclear. The CDR3 is made up of 14 amino acids. Trimming took off 5 bases at V and 1 base at J, with 11 bases between the two ends. CDR1 MNHEY and CDR2 SMNVEV come from the germline V gene (reference sequence). DNA of the CDR3: TGTGCCAGCAGTCCCAGGACTGAGAACACTGAAGCTTTCTTT. This gives the protein CASSPRTENTEAFF.

This clone turned up a few times. The chain carries TRBV9 and TRBJ2-7; no clear D. This CDR3 is built from 17 residues. With 4 bases removed from V and 7 bases from J, the gap between germline ends came to 27 bases. Germline CDR1 SGDLS, CDR2 YYNGEE. This CDR3 is CASSPSSLRGSLGEQYF. The CDR3 region has the DNA TGTGCCAGCAGCCCGTCCTCCCTGAGAGGCTCGCTCGGGGAGCAGTACTTC. The variable domain in full, with the rest retrieved from reference TRBV9 and TRBJ2-7, is DSGVTQTPKHLITATGQRVTLRCSPRSGDLSVYWYQQSLDQGLQFLIQYYNGEERAKGNILERFSAQQFPDLHSELNLSSLELGDSALYFCASSPSSLRGSLGEQYFGPGTRLTVT.

The rearrangement links TRBV5-8 to TRBJ2-5, with 9 positions matching TRBD1. V was clipped by 4 bases and J by 4 bases; unmatched bases: 8. The germline gives CDR1 SGHTS, CDR2 YDEGEE. The length of the CDR3 is 15 residues. CDR3 sequence (DNA): TGTGCCAGCAGCCGCGGAACGACAGGGGGAGAGACCCAGTACTTC. Residues: CASSRGTTGGETQYF.

The chain has TRBV5-4 and TRBJ1-4, with D uncertain. The CDR3 runs to 14 residues. Between the trimmed V and J ends, which lost 4 bases and 6 bases, there was a span of 13 bases. CDR1 SGHNT and CDR2 YYREEE come from the germline V gene (reference sequence). The CDR3 spells CASSPRGDDEKLFF. The CDR3 DNA sequence: TGTGCCAGCAGCCCGCGGGGTGACGATGAAAAACTGTTTTTT.

This chain links TRBV18 with TRBJ2-5; no definite D call. This CDR3 comprises 11 residues. The germline V gene encodes CDR1 KGHSH and CDR2 LQKENI. Deletions cut 3 bases from V and 5 bases from J, with 4 bases between. CDR3 protein: CASSPQETQYF. Here the CDR3 DNA reads TGTGCCAGCTCACCGCAGGAGACCCAGTACTTC.

The CDR3 coding sequence is TGTGCCAGCAGCTTATGGGGCTACTTAAACACTGAAGCTTTCTTT. Translating it yields CASSLWGYLNTEAFF. This chain links TRBV5-6 with TRBJ1-1, with D possibly matching TRBD1 (5 bases). The CDR3 length is 15 residues. With 2 bases removed from V and 2 bases from J, the gap between germline ends came to 13 bases. Germline loops: CDR1 SGHDT, CDR2 YYEEEE.